This TCR beta chain was captured by sequencing in a study of shared clonotypes between healthy human individuals. CDR3 size: 18 residues. With 5 bases removed from V and 5 bases from J, the gap between germline ends came to 28 bases. CDR1 and CDR2 (germline): SGHVS, FNYEAQ. Sequenced by immunoSEQ multiplex PCR; TCRdb stores in-frame clones only, minus some. Here the sample spans 1.6 million or so clones, over 95% being singletons. This chain connects TRBV7-6 to TRBJ2-7; tentative D call: TRBD1 (6 bases). The sample was naive CD4+ T cells sorted from blood. Subset described: CD45RA+ positively selected. This clonotype was obtained from a man aged 25-40 years in good health. The CDR3 region is CASSHLGRQAVLSDEQYF. The CDR3 nucleotides are TGTGCCAGCAGCCACCTTGGACGACAGGCAGTTTTATCCGACGAGCAGTACTTC.